This is a list of T cell receptor beta chains from one sample in a study of shared clonotypes between healthy human individuals. Assay used: immunoSEQ multiplex PCR; TCRdb lists only in-frame clones, some missing. The table lists about 2.4 million clones, roughly 93% of them singletons. The sequenced sample was naive CD4+ T cells from PBMCs. These receptors came from a man younger than 30 in good health. Some clones in this sample may be carry-over from other donors' samples. Both conserved end residues are part of each CDR3. The order of the fields is clone size, V gene, J gene, D gene, CDR3 DNA, CDR3 protein. D genes are given only for firm matches. Some rows mark clone size as missing; the rest say once, few, many or name a class of expanded clone.

once	TRBV18	TRBJ1-2	TRBD1	TGTGCCAGCTCGCGTACAGGGGGCGCGTATGGCTACACCTTC	CASSRTGGAYGYTF
.	TRBV7-6	TRBJ2-1	TRBD2	TGTGCCAGCAGCCAGATCCTAGCGGAACCCTACAATGAGCAGTTCTTC	CASSQILAEPYNEQFF
.	TRBV4-3	TRBJ2-7	TRBD2	TGCGCCAGCAGCACCCGGACTAGCGGGATCGTTTACGAGCAGTACTTC	CASSTRTSGIVYEQYF
.	TRBV7-2	TRBJ2-1	TRBD2	TGTGCCAGCAGCTCCAGCGGGAGTGTCTACAATGAGCAGTTCTTC	CASSSSGSVYNEQFF
.	TRBV11-1	TRBJ2-7	TRBD1	TGTGCCAGCAGCTGGACGACAGGGGTGGCCTACGAGCAGTACTTC	CASSWTTGVAYEQYF
.	TRBV6-5	TRBJ1-2	TRBD1	TGTGCCAGCAGTTACAGTAAGGACAGGGCTAGCTACACCTTC	CASSYSKDRASYTF
.	TRBV7-2	TRBJ2-7	TRBD1	TGTGCCAGCAGCTTCGGACAGGCTTACATGGCGTACTTC	CASSFGQAYMAYF
.	TRBV7-2	TRBJ1-1	.	TGTGCCAGCAGCATAAGCAGGGGTAACACTGAAGCTTTCTTT	CASSISRGNTEAFF
.	TRBV5-5	TRBJ2-1	.	TGTGCCAGCAGCTTGGAGGCTAGCCCCTCCTACAATGAGCAGTTCTTC	CASSLEASPSYNEQFF
.	TRBV7-9	TRBJ1-5	.	TGTGCCAGCAGCTTAGATTTCGGGTTCAGGGGCAATCAGCCCCAGCATTTT	CASSLDFGFRGNQPQHF
.	TRBV2	TRBJ2-2	.	TGTGCCAGCAGCGTGGAGCTGGTTACCGGGGAGCTGTTTTTT	CASSVELVTGELFF
.	TRBV5-1	TRBJ2-3	.	TGCGCCAGCAGCTTGGAAGGGGGTGGCACAGATACGCAGTATTTT	CASSLEGGGTDTQYF
.	TRBV7-9	TRBJ2-5	.	TGTGCCAGCAGCCGGGGACTTCCTCGCCCTCAAGAGACCCAGTACTTC	CASSRGLPRPQETQYF
.	TRBV28	TRBJ2-1	TRBD2	TGTGCCAGCACCCTGGGACTATCACTCTACAATGAGCAGTTCTTC	CASTLGLSLYNEQFF
once	TRBV6-1	TRBJ2-7	.	TGTGCCAGCGGGAAACGGGACTCCTACGAGCAGTACTTC	CASGKRDSYEQYF
.	TRBV6-5	TRBJ2-7	TRBD1	TGTGCCAGCAGTTACACTGGGACAGGGGCCTACGAGCAGTACTTC	CASSYTGTGAYEQYF
.	TRBV28	TRBJ2-1	TRBD2	TGTGCCAGCGGCTCTACTAGCGAAAGCTCCTACAATGAGCAGTTCTTC	CASGSTSESSYNEQFF
.	TRBV7-9	TRBJ2-3	TRBD2	TGTGCCAGCCGGGCCCCGGGACTAGGAACAGATACGCAGTATTTT	CASRAPGLGTDTQYF
.	TRBV5-1	TRBJ2-7	.	TGCGCCAGCAGAGTAGCAGGAGGCGAGCAGTACTTC	CASRVAGGEQYF
.	TRBV2	TRBJ1-1	.	TGTGCCAGCAGTGAGGGGAGGGGCAACACTGAAGCTTTCTTT	CASSEGRGNTEAFF
.	TRBV28	TRBJ1-2	.	TGTGCCAGCACCGCCATCAACATCTATGGCTACACCTTC	CASTAINIYGYTF
.	TRBV28	TRBJ1-5	.	TGTGCCAGCAGTCTGGGGTGGCAGCCCCAGCATTTT	CASSLGWQPQHF
.	TRBV7-3	TRBJ2-2	.	TGTGCCAGCAGTCCCTCATACACCGGGGAGCTGTTTTTT	CASSPSYTGELFF